The source of this T cell receptor beta chain is a study of T cell responses to AZD1222 COVID-19 vaccine. Study-wide points: Donors skewed white British and female; clonal diversity was possibly underestimated.

CDR3 length equals 18 residues. V gave up 4 bases and J gave up 0 bases; unmatched junction bases: 12. Germline V gene data show CDR1 as LGHDT and CDR2 as YNNKEL (reference sequence). A note on this clone: Its antigen is undetermined.

Data came from immunoSEQ multiplex PCR; TCRdb stores just in-frame clones and leaves some out. This table has tens of thousands of clones, roughly nine tenths appearing once. The chain joins TRBV3-1 (or the pseudogene TRBV3-2) to TRBJ2-1; TRBD2 aligns across 7 bases. This TCR was recovered from an adult who received the AZD1222 COVID-19 vaccine. The sample in question was peripheral blood, obtained 28 days after the second AZD1222 dose. For the CDR3, the DNA is TGTGCCAGCAGCCCGACAAGCGCCTTAGCGGGCTCCTACAATGAGCAGTTCTTC. Its protein product is CASSPTSALAGSYNEQFF.